These T cell receptor beta chains were read from a single sample in a study of blood T cell repertoires in COVID-19. This table comes from immunoSEQ multiplex PCR, and its TCRdb copy is limited to in-frame clones, with some not included. Of under 500,000 clones in the sample, more than 85% were seen once. Sample: peripheral blood. Receptors were obtained from a woman aged 25 to 39 with acute or convalescent COVID-19. Both conserved end residues are part of each CDR3. D genes are given only for firm matches. Some rows mark clone size as missing; the rest say once, few, many or name a class of expanded clone.

J gene: TRBJ2-1; clone size: .; D gene: TRBD1; V gene: TRBV9; CDR3 DNA: TGTGCCAGCAGCGTAAATCCGGGACAGAGTAATGAGCAGTTCTTC; CDR3 protein: CASSVNPGQSNEQFF
J gene: TRBJ2-2; clone size: few; D gene: .; V gene: TRBV5-1; CDR3 DNA: TGCGCCAGCAGCCCCAGGGGACCTAACACCGGGGAGCTGTTTTTT; CDR3 protein: CASSPRGPNTGELFF
J gene: TRBJ2-3; clone size: .; D gene: TRBD2; V gene: TRBV28; CDR3 DNA: TGTGCCAGCAGTTTTAGCGGGGGGGCCACAGATACGCAGTATTTT; CDR3 protein: CASSFSGGATDTQYF
J gene: TRBJ1-1; clone size: once; D gene: .; V gene: TRBV28; CDR3 DNA: TGTGCCAGCAGCTCCGGGGCCGGGCGGGAGAGCGCCCCTGAAGCTTTCTTT; CDR3 protein: CASSSGAGRESAPEAFF
J gene: TRBJ2-1; clone size: .; D gene: TRBD2; V gene: TRBV7-8; CDR3 DNA: TGTGCCAGCAGCCCGGGGGGGAATGAGCAGTTCTTC; CDR3 protein: CASSPGGNEQFF
J gene: TRBJ2-7; clone size: .; D gene: .; V gene: TRBV6-6; CDR3 DNA: TGTGCCAGCAGAAAGGCAGGGGCCGAGCAGTACTTC; CDR3 protein: CASRKAGAEQYF
J gene: TRBJ2-2; clone size: .; D gene: .; V gene: TRBV7-9; CDR3 DNA: TGTGCCAGCAGCTTAGTGGCCTCGGGTGGCGGGGAGCTGTTTTTT; CDR3 protein: CASSLVASGGGELFF
J gene: TRBJ1-6; clone size: .; D gene: .; V gene: TRBV15; CDR3 DNA: TGTGCCACCAGCAGAGATTGGGGGCGGAGTTCACCCCTCCACTTT; CDR3 protein: CATSRDWGRSSPLHF
J gene: TRBJ1-2; clone size: .; D gene: TRBD1; V gene: TRBV6-4; CDR3 DNA: TGTGCCAGCAGTGGAAACAGGGGATTAGGCTACACCTTC; CDR3 protein: CASSGNRGLGYTF
J gene: TRBJ2-7; clone size: once; D gene: .; V gene: TRBV12-3/TRBV12-4; CDR3 DNA: TGTGCCAGCAGTCTCAGTAACGAGCAGTACTTC; CDR3 protein: CASSLSNEQYF
J gene: TRBJ1-1; clone size: .; D gene: .; V gene: TRBV27; CDR3 DNA: TGTGCCAGCAGTTCCATGGGGCAGGGGATACGGGACACTGAAGCTTTCTTT; CDR3 protein: CASSSMGQGIRDTEAFF
J gene: TRBJ2-7; clone size: .; D gene: .; V gene: TRBV5-1; CDR3 DNA: TGCGCCAGCAGCTTCTCTGCGCGAACCTACGAGCAGTACTTC; CDR3 protein: CASSFSARTYEQYF
J gene: TRBJ1-1; clone size: .; D gene: .; V gene: TRBV12-5; CDR3 DNA: TGTGCTAGTGGTTTGTCGTGGGCAGGGATGAACACTGAAGCTTTCTTT; CDR3 protein: CASGLSWAGMNTEAFF
J gene: TRBJ1-2; clone size: .; D gene: .; V gene: TRBV25-1; CDR3 DNA: TGTGCCAGCAGTGACGAAAGGGGTGGCTACACCTTC; CDR3 protein: CASSDERGGYTF
J gene: TRBJ1-1; clone size: .; D gene: .; V gene: TRBV10-3; CDR3 DNA: TGTGCCATCCGCCGGACAGCGAACACTGAAGCTTTCTTT; CDR3 protein: CAIRRTANTEAFF
J gene: TRBJ2-7; clone size: .; D gene: .; V gene: TRBV5-4; CDR3 DNA: TGTGCCAGCAGCCCAGGCCGGGGGGCCGGAGGCTACGAGCAGTACTTC; CDR3 protein: CASSPGRGAGGYEQYF
J gene: TRBJ2-7; clone size: .; D gene: TRBD1; V gene: TRBV27; CDR3 DNA: TGTGCCAGCAGTTTATCGGGACAGGGGATGATCGAGCAGTACTTC; CDR3 protein: CASSLSGQGMIEQYF
J gene: TRBJ2-5; clone size: .; D gene: .; V gene: TRBV4-1; CDR3 DNA: TGCGCCAGCAGCCAAGACCCCCAGTTCTCAGAGACCCAGTACTTC; CDR3 protein: CASSQDPQFSETQYF
J gene: TRBJ2-5; clone size: .; D gene: TRBD2; V gene: TRBV2; CDR3 DNA: TGTGCCAGCACGGGACTAGCGGGGGGACATCAAGAGACCCAGTACTTC; CDR3 protein: CASTGLAGGHQETQYF
J gene: TRBJ1-1; clone size: .; D gene: .; V gene: TRBV2; CDR3 DNA: TGTGCCAGCGGCCAGGGTCGGGTTAGCACTGAAGCTTTCTTT; CDR3 protein: CASGQGRVSTEAFF
J gene: TRBJ2-5; clone size: .; D gene: TRBD2; V gene: TRBV7-7; CDR3 DNA: TGTGCCAGCAGCTTGACGACTAGCGGGGTGATAACAGAGACCCAGTACTTC; CDR3 protein: CASSLTTSGVITETQYF
J gene: TRBJ1-2; clone size: .; D gene: .; V gene: TRBV19; CDR3 DNA: TGTGCCACCCAAGAGTTCGACAGAGCTGGCTACACCTTC; CDR3 protein: CATQEFDRAGYTF
J gene: TRBJ1-2; clone size: .; D gene: .; V gene: TRBV6-2/TRBV6-3; CDR3 DNA: TGTGCCAGCAGTTACCACCCCAAGGGGAACTATGGCTACACCTTC; CDR3 protein: CASSYHPKGNYGYTF
J gene: TRBJ2-7; clone size: .; D gene: TRBD2; V gene: TRBV6-1; CDR3 DNA: TGTGCCAGCAGTGAATCAAGCGGGGGAAGGTACGAGCAGTACTTC; CDR3 protein: CASSESSGGRYEQYF
J gene: TRBJ2-3; clone size: .; D gene: .; V gene: TRBV5-1; CDR3 DNA: TGCGCCAGCAGCTTGGGCGGGATCAGTGCTAGCACAGATACGCAGTATTTT; CDR3 protein: CASSLGGISASTDTQYF
J gene: TRBJ2-7; clone size: .; D gene: .; V gene: TRBV5-1; CDR3 DNA: TGCGCCAGCAGCTTGCCGGACAGATCCTACGAGCAGTACTTC; CDR3 protein: CASSLPDRSYEQYF
J gene: TRBJ1-1; clone size: .; D gene: .; V gene: TRBV29-1; CDR3 DNA: TGCAGCGTTGAAGAGGGGTGGGGCACCCTGATGAACACTGAAGCTTTCTTT; CDR3 protein: CSVEEGWGTLMNTEAFF
J gene: TRBJ1-3; clone size: .; D gene: .; V gene: TRBV19; CDR3 DNA: TGTGCCAGTAGTATACCAGGGTCGTTGGGAAACACCATATATTTT; CDR3 protein: CASSIPGSLGNTIYF
J gene: TRBJ2-2; clone size: once; D gene: .; V gene: TRBV7-9; CDR3 DNA: TGTGCCAGCAGCTTATCGGAGGGGGCGATCGGGGAGCTGTTTTTT; CDR3 protein: CASSLSEGAIGELFF
J gene: TRBJ2-3; clone size: .; D gene: .; V gene: TRBV13; CDR3 DNA: TGTGCCAGCAGCTTTGGTCTCTCCGGGGCAGATACGCAGTATTTT; CDR3 protein: CASSFGLSGADTQYF
J gene: TRBJ2-3; clone size: .; D gene: TRBD1; V gene: TRBV25-1; CDR3 DNA: TGTGCCAGCAGTGACAGTTTCAGACAGGGGGCGCGCACAGATACGCAGTATTTT; CDR3 protein: CASSDSFRQGARTDTQYF
J gene: TRBJ2-3; clone size: .; D gene: TRBD2; V gene: TRBV6-5; CDR3 DNA: TGTGCCAGCAGTTACTCGACTAGCGGGGCTCTAGATACGCAGTATTTT; CDR3 protein: CASSYSTSGALDTQYF
J gene: TRBJ2-1; clone size: .; D gene: .; V gene: TRBV2; CDR3 DNA: TGTGCCAGCAGCCCCAACAGTGCCTACAATGAGCAGTTCTTC; CDR3 protein: CASSPNSAYNEQFF
J gene: TRBJ1-2; clone size: .; D gene: TRBD1; V gene: TRBV18; CDR3 DNA: TGTGCCAGCTCCCCCACCGGGACAGGGGGCGACTATGGCTACACCTTC; CDR3 protein: CASSPTGTGGDYGYTF
J gene: TRBJ1-2; clone size: .; D gene: .; V gene: TRBV15; CDR3 DNA: TGTGCCACCACCCCGACAGGATACGGTGGCTACACCTTC; CDR3 protein: CATTPTGYGGYTF
J gene: TRBJ1-5; clone size: .; D gene: TRBD1; V gene: TRBV28; CDR3 DNA: TGTGCCAGCAGGGGGACAGGGCTAATACAGCCCCAGCATTTT; CDR3 protein: CASRGTGLIQPQHF
J gene: TRBJ2-3; clone size: .; D gene: .; V gene: TRBV9; CDR3 DNA: TGTGCCAGCAGCCCCGGAGTAGCTAACACAGATACGCAGTATTTT; CDR3 protein: CASSPGVANTDTQYF
J gene: TRBJ1-5; clone size: .; D gene: .; V gene: TRBV6-2/TRBV6-3; CDR3 DNA: TGTGCCAGCAGTTACCGGACTTCCCTCACATGGCCCCAGCATTTT; CDR3 protein: CASSYRTSLTWPQHF
J gene: TRBJ1-1; clone size: .; D gene: .; V gene: TRBV7-9; CDR3 DNA: TGTGCCAGCAGCGTCCGGAGGGGGGGTGGCACTGAAGCTTTCTTT; CDR3 protein: CASSVRRGGGTEAFF
J gene: TRBJ2-2; clone size: .; D gene: .; V gene: TRBV19; CDR3 DNA: TGTGCCAGTAGTATAAGCGACAGAACGAACACCGGGGAGCTGTTTTTT; CDR3 protein: CASSISDRTNTGELFF
J gene: TRBJ2-5; clone size: .; D gene: .; V gene: TRBV21-1; CDR3 DNA: TGTGCCAGCAGCATAACGCCCACTTGCGGGGACGGGACCCAGTACTTC; CDR3 protein: CASSITPTCGDGTQYF
J gene: TRBJ2-1; clone size: .; D gene: TRBD1; V gene: TRBV5-6; CDR3 DNA: TGTGCCAGCAGCCCACCATCCGGGACAGGGGTCAATGAGCAGTTCTTC; CDR3 protein: CASSPPSGTGVNEQFF
J gene: TRBJ1-5; clone size: .; D gene: .; V gene: TRBV19; CDR3 DNA: TGTGCCAGTAGTTACACGCAGAATAGCAATCAGCCCCAGCATTTT; CDR3 protein: CASSYTQNSNQPQHF
J gene: TRBJ1-6; clone size: .; D gene: TRBD1; V gene: TRBV4-2; CDR3 DNA: TGTGCCAGCAGCCAAGATGCCCCGGGACAGTATAATTCACCCCTCCACTTT; CDR3 protein: CASSQDAPGQYNSPLHF
J gene: TRBJ2-7; clone size: .; D gene: .; V gene: TRBV25-1; CDR3 DNA: TGTGCCAGCAGTGATCCAGCCCAGGGCCTCGAGCAGTACTTC; CDR3 protein: CASSDPAQGLEQYF
J gene: TRBJ2-7; clone size: .; D gene: TRBD1; V gene: TRBV18; CDR3 DNA: TGTGCCAGCTCGTTAAGACAGGGGGCATGCGAGCAGTACTTC; CDR3 protein: CASSLRQGACEQYF
J gene: TRBJ2-7; clone size: .; D gene: .; V gene: TRBV10-2; CDR3 DNA: TGCGCCAGCAGTGGGGGGGTCTACGAGCAGTACTTC; CDR3 protein: CASSGGVYEQYF
J gene: TRBJ2-5; clone size: .; D gene: .; V gene: TRBV11-2; CDR3 DNA: TGTGCCAGCAGCCGCGTTTCTAGCGACCCCCTCCAAGAGACCCAGTACTTC; CDR3 protein: CASSRVSSDPLQETQYF
J gene: TRBJ2-7; clone size: .; D gene: TRBD1; V gene: TRBV11-2; CDR3 DNA: TGTACCAGCAGCCCCCCGACAGGGAAAATCTACGAGCAGTACTTC; CDR3 protein: CTSSPPTGKIYEQYF
J gene: TRBJ2-2; clone size: .; D gene: TRBD1; V gene: TRBV14; CDR3 DNA: TGTGCCAGCAGCTTAACCGGGACAGCAACCGGGGAGCTGTTTTTT; CDR3 protein: CASSLTGTATGELFF
J gene: TRBJ2-5; clone size: .; D gene: TRBD1; V gene: TRBV4-2; CDR3 DNA: TGTGCCAGCAGCTTTCTGCCGGGACAGGGGGGGTCTTCTGAGACCCAGTACTTC; CDR3 protein: CASSFLPGQGGSSETQYF
J gene: TRBJ2-7; clone size: .; D gene: TRBD1; V gene: TRBV30; CDR3 DNA: TGTGCCTTGCAGGGGGCAAGAAGCTCCTACGAGCAGTACTTC; CDR3 protein: CALQGARSSYEQYF
J gene: TRBJ2-1; clone size: .; D gene: .; V gene: TRBV7-2; CDR3 DNA: TGTGCCAGCAGCCGCTCTAGCGCCTCCTACAATGAGCAGTTCTTC; CDR3 protein: CASSRSSASYNEQFF
J gene: TRBJ1-1; clone size: once; D gene: .; V gene: TRBV4-1; CDR3 DNA: TGCGCCAGCAGCCAAGGTAGGAGGGCTGGTAGCACTGAAGCTTTCTTT; CDR3 protein: CASSQGRRAGSTEAFF
J gene: TRBJ2-3; clone size: .; D gene: TRBD2; V gene: TRBV11-2; CDR3 DNA: TGTGCCAGCAGCACCCGCGGGGGGGCCGAGGATACGCAGTATTTT; CDR3 protein: CASSTRGGAEDTQYF
J gene: TRBJ2-1; clone size: .; D gene: TRBD2; V gene: TRBV4-2; CDR3 DNA: TGTGCCAGCAGCCAAGAAGCGGGGGGACTCTCCTACAATGAGCAGTTCTTC; CDR3 protein: CASSQEAGGLSYNEQFF
J gene: TRBJ2-2; clone size: once; D gene: .; V gene: TRBV4-1; CDR3 DNA: TGCGCCAGCAGCCAAGACCGGCAGGCCGACACCGGGGAGCTGTTTTTT; CDR3 protein: CASSQDRQADTGELFF